This T cell receptor (beta chain) is drawn from a study of shared clonotypes between healthy human individuals. As for the study in general: Aged between 18 and 49, the donors were a couple of women and three men. Researchers assigned three CD4 naive, three CD4 memory, two CD8 naive and one CD8 memory plate to each donor. Study conclusions and caveats: Donor clonotype sharing was expected to depend on sequencing depth.

Per germline, CDR1 SGHRS and CDR2 YFSETQ. V lost 1 base and J lost 2; bases outside the gene matches: 10. This CDR3 is 17 amino acids long. Naive CD8 isolation took CD45RO-negative cells positively selected for CCR7 and excluded terminally differentiated effector memory CD45RA+ cells. About this clone itself: Its specificity is not known.

Repertoires were generated with immunoSEQ multiplex PCR, while TCRdb's copy carries only in-frame clones and drops some. The data hold about 2.1 million clones, with under 95% observed a single time. The clonotype comes from a man in his late teens or twenties in good health. Some clones in this sample may be carry-over from other donors' samples. The rearrangement joins TRBV5-1 to TRBJ2-3; 7 positions match TRBD2. Sequenced material: naive CD8+ T cells from PBMCs. The CDR3 bases are TGCGCCAGCAGCTTGATAAGCGGGGCCACACCCACAGATACGCAGTATTTT. It yields the protein CASSLISGATPTDTQYF.